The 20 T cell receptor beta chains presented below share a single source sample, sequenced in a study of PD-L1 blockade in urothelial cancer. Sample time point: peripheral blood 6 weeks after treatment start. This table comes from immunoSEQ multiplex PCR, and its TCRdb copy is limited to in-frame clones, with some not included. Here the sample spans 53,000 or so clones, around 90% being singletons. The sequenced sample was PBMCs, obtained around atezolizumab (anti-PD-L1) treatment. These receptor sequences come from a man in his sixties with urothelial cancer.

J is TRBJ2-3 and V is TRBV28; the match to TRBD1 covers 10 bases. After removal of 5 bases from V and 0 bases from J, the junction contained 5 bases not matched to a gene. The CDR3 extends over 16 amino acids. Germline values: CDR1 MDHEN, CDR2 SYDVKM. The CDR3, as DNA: TGTGCCAGCAGTCCCTCGGGACAGGGGAGCACAGATACGCAGTATTTT. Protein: CASSPSGQGSTDTQYF.

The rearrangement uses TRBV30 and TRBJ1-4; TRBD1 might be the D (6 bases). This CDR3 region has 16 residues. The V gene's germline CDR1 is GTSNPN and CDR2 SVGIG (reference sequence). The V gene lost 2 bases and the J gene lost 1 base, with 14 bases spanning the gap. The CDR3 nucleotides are TGTGCCTGGAGTCGGGGGGGGGCCTTAACTAATGAAAAACTGTTTTTT. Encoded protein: CAWSRGGALTNEKLFF. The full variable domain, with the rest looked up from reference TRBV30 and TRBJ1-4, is SQTIHQWPATLVQPVGSPLSLECTVEGTSNPNLYWYRQAAGRGLQLLFYSVGIGQISSEVPQNLSASRPQDRQFILSSKKLLLSDSGFYLCAWSRGGALTNEKLFFGSGTQLSVL.

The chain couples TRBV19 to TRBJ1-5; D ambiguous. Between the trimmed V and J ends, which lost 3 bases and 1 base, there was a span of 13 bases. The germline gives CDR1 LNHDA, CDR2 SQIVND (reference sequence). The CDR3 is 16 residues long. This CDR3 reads CASSMVDMLSNQPQHF. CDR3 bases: TGTGCCAGTAGTATGGTCGACATGTTAAGCAATCAGCCCCAGCATTTT.

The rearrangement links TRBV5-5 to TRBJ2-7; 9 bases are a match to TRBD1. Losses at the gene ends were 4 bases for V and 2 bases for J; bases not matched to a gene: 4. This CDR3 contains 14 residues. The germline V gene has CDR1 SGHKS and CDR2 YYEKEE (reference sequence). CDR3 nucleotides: TGTGCCAGCAGCGGGACAGGGAAACCCTACGAGCAGTACTTC. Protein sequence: CASSGTGKPYEQYF. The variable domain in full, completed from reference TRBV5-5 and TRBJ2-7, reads DAGVTQSPTHLIKTRGQQVTLRCSPISGHKSVSWYQQVLGQGPQFIFQYYEKEERGRGNFPDRFSARQFPNYSSELNVNALLLGDSALYLCASSGTGKPYEQYFGPGTRLTVT.

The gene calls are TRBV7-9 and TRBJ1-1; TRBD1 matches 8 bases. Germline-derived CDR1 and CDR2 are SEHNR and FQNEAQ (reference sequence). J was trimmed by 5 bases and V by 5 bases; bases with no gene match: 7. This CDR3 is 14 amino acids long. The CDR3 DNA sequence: TGTGCCAGCAGCCCGTTGGACAGGGAGACTGAAGCTTTCTTT. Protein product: CASSPLDRETEAFF. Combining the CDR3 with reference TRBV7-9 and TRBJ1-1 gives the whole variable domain DTGVSQNPRHKITKRGQNVTFRCDPISEHNRLYWYRQTLGQGPEFLTYFQNEAQLEKSRLLSDRFSAERPKGSFSTLEIQRTEQGDSAMYLCASSPLDRETEAFFGQGTRLTVV.

The CDR3 DNA sequence: TGTGCCAGCAGCGTACGGGTCAGGGACACCATATATTTT. The encoded protein is CASSVRVRDTIYF. This sequence joins TRBV9 and TRBJ1-3, with D possibly matching TRBD1 (5 bases). V was trimmed by 1 base and J by 8 bases, leaving 10 bases between them. Germline values: CDR1 SGDLS, CDR2 YYNGEE. The CDR3 runs 13 residues. Using reference TRBV9 and TRBJ1-3 for the parts outside the CDR3, the full variable domain is DSGVTQTPKHLITATGQRVTLRCSPRSGDLSVYWYQQSLDQGLQFLIQYYNGEERAKGNILERFSAQQFPDLHSELNLSSLELGDSALYFCASSVRVRDTIYFGEGSWLTVV.

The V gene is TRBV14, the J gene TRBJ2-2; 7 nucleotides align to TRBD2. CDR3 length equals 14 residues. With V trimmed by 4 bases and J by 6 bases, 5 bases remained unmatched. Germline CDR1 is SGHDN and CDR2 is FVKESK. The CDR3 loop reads CASSPARGAGELFF. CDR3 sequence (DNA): TGTGCCAGCAGCCCGGCCCGGGGGGCCGGGGAGCTGTTTTTT.

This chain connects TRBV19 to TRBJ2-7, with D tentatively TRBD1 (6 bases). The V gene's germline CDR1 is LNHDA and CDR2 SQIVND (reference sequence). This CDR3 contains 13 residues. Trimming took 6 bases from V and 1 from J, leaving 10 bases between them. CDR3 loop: CASRSTGSYEQYF. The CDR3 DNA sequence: TGTGCCAGTAGGTCAACAGGGTCCTACGAGCAGTACTTC. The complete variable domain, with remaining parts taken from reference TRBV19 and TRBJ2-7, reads DGGITQSPKYLFRKEGQNVTLSCEQNLNHDAMYWYRQDPGQGLRLIYYSQIVNDFQKGDIAEGYSVSREKKESFPLTVTSAQKNPTAFYLCASRSTGSYEQYFGPGTRLTVT.

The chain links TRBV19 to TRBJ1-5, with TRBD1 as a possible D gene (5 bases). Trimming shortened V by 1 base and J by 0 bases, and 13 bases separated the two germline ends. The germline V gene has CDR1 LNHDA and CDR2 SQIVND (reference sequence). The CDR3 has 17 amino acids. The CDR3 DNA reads TGTGCCAGTAGTATAGTGACAGTCAAGGCTAGCAATCAGCCCCAGCATTTT. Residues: CASSIVTVKASNQPQHF.

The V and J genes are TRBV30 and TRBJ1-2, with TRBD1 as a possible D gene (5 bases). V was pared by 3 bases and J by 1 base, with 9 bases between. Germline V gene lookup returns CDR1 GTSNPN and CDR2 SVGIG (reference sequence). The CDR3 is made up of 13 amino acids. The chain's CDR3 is CAWRATVNYGYTF. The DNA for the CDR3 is TGTGCCTGGAGAGCGACAGTTAACTATGGCTACACCTTC.

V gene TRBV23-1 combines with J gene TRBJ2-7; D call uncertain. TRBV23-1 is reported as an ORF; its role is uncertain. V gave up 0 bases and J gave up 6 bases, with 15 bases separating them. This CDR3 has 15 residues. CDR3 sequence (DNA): TGCGCCAGCAGTCAATCGCCTAAACCTCCCCTCGAGCAGTACTTC. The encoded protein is CASSQSPKPPLEQYF.

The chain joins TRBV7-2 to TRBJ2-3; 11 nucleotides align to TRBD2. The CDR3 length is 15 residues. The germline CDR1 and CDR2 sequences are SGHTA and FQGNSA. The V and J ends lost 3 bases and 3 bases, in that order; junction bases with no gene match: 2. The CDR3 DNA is TGTGCCAGCAGCTTCACTAGCGGGAGTACAGATACGCAGTATTTT. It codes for CASSFTSGSTDTQYF.

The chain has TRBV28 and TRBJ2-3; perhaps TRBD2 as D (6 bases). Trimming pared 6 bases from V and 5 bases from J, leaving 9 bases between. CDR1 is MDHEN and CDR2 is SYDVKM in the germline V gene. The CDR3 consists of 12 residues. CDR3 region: CASRGTGDTQYF. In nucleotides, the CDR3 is TGTGCCAGCAGGGGGACTGGAGATACGCAGTATTTT.

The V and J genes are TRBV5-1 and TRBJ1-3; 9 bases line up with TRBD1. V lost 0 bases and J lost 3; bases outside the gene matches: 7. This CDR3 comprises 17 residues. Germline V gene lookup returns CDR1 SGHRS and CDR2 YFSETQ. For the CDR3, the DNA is TGCGCCAGCAGCTTGGCTCAACAGGGGGCTCTTGGAAACACCATATATTTT. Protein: CASSLAQQGALGNTIYF.

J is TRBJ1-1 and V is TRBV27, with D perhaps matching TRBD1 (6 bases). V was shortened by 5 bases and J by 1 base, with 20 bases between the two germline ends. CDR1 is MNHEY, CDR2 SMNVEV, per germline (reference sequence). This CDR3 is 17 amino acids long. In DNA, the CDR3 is TGTGCCAGCAGTAATTTTAATTGGGGGGGCCAGAACACTGAAGCTTTCTTT. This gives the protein CASSNFNWGGQNTEAFF.

CDR3 sequence (DNA): TGTGCCAGCAGCTTGAGAGGGGAGACCCAGTACTTC. The encoded protein is CASSLRGETQYF. The chain combines TRBV11-1 with TRBJ2-5; maybe TRBD2 (5 bases). V was cut by 3 bases and J by 5 bases, with 7 bases left in between. Germline CDR1 reads SGHAT; CDR2 reads FQDESV (reference sequence). The CDR3 is made up of 12 amino acids.

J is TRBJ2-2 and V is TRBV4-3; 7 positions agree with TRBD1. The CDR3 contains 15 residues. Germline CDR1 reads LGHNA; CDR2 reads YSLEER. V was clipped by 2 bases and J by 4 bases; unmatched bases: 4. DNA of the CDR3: TGCGCCAGCAGCCAACGGGACAGAGGCACCGGGGAGCTGTTTTTT. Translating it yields CASSQRDRGTGELFF.

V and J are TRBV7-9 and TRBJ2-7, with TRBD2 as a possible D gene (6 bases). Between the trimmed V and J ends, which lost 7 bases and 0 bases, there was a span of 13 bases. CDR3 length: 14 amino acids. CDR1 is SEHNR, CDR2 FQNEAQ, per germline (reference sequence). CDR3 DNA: TGTGCCAGCATCAAAGGAGCGGGCTCCTACGAGCAGTACTTC. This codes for CASIKGAGSYEQYF.

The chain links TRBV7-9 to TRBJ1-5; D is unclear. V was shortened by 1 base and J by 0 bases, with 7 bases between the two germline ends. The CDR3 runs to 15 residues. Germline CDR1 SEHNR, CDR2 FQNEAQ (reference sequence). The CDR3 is CASSLGGNSNQPQHF. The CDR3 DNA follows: TGTGCCAGCAGCTTAGGAGGAAATAGCAATCAGCCCCAGCATTTT.

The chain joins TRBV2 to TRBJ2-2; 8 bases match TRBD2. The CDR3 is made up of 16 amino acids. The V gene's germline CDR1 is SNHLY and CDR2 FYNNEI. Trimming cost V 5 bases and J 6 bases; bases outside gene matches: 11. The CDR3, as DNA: TGTGCCAGCAGTCGGCGGGAGGTTACCATGGCCGGGGAGCTGTTTTTT. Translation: CASSRREVTMAGELFF.